The next 7 T cell receptor beta chains were all read from a single sample in a study of prognosis after radiotherapy for stage I lung cancer. Two-round multiplex PCR on genomic DNA was the method by which TCR beta CDR3 was amplified. Gene-specific primers for each TRBV and TRBJ gene drove first-round PCR. TCRdb fed the multiplex PCR reads into MiXCR, producing one record per CDR3 protein. The sample records almost 40,000 distinct CDR3 sequences, about 24% being singletons. Sample: PBMCs, taken before or after stereotactic body radiation therapy (not recorded which). These receptor sequences come from a donor aged 50 or older with non-small cell lung cancer.

Worth noting for this clonotype: This likely stems from a read error, as it lies one base from a far larger clone. This CDR3 is CASSLRPRTSINEQFF. CDR3 nucleotides: TGTGCCAGCAGCTTAAGGCCACGGACCTCTATCAATGAGCAGTTCTTC. The genes are TRBV7-9 and TRBJ2-1; D is ambiguous. The CDR3 spans 16 residues. Germline V gene data show CDR1 as SEHNR and CDR2 as FQNEAQ (reference sequence). V was trimmed by 2 bases and J by 6 bases, leaving 17 bases between them.

In this sample, this clonotype turned up many times. This chain connects TRBV6-5 to TRBJ1-4, with 9 bases matching TRBD1. With 0 bases clipped from V and 10 bases from J, the junction kept 12 bases outside the gene matches. This CDR3 has 17 amino acids. Germline V gene sequence: CDR1 MNHEY, CDR2 SVGAGI. CDR3 DNA: TGTGCCAGCAGTTACTCAAGACCGGGGACAGGGATCGGAAAACTGTTTTTT. Amino acids: CASSYSRPGTGIGKLFF.

This clonotype was recorded many times. The chain recombines TRBV5-1 with TRBJ2-1; 8 bases fit TRBD2. The CDR3 contains 15 residues. The germline CDR1 and CDR2 sequences are SGHRS and YFSETQ. J lost 6 bases, V lost 4 bases, and 9 bases had no gene match. CDR3 residues: CASSRGLAGTNEQFF. CDR3 nucleotides: TGCGCCAGCAGCCGGGGGTTAGCGGGGACCAATGAGCAGTTCTTC.

This clonotype was found many times. The V call is TRBV4-1, the J call TRBJ2-1; 9 positions agree with TRBD2. CDR3 length equals 17 residues. V shed 0 bases, J shed 1 base, and the junction held 4 bases outside the gene matches. The germline V gene has CDR1 MGHRA and CDR2 YSYEKL. This CDR3 is CASSQEASGVSYNEQFF. The CDR3 DNA is TGCGCCAGCAGCCAAGAGGCTAGCGGGGTATCCTACAATGAGCAGTTCTTC.

This clonotype was detected only a few times. A read error may explain this, as a much larger clone is one base away. This CDR3 is missing its conserved last phenylalanine or tryptophan, likely due to a read error. The gene calls are TRBV5-1 and TRBJ2-7; D is ambiguous. This CDR3 is built from 13 residues. Germline V gene data show CDR1 as SGHRS and CDR2 as YFSETQ. Trimming removed 0 bases at V and 2 bases at J, with 6 bases between. Written as DNA, the CDR3 is TGCGCCAGCAGCTTGGTCCCGGCCTACGAGCAGTACTCC. It encodes CASSLVPAYEQYS.

In the case of this clonotype: Given a far larger clone just one base away, this is likely a sequencing read error. The V gene is TRBV6-4, the J gene TRBJ1-6; D call uncertain. CDR1 and CDR2 (germline): MRHNA, SNTAGT. The CDR3 runs 13 residues. V lost 6 bases and J lost 8, with 11 bases in between. The CDR3 DNA reads TGTGCCAGCAGACAAGGAATATATTCACCCCTCCACTTT. It is translated as CASRQGIYSPLHF.

This clonotype was observed many times. CDR3 nucleotides: TGTGCCAGCAGCGTACGGGACAACACAGATACGCAGTATTTT. Translated: CASSVRDNTDTQYF. V gene TRBV7-9 combines with J gene TRBJ2-3, with a possible D match to TRBD1 (6 bases). The CDR3 consists of 14 residues. Trimming removed 5 bases at V and 2 bases at J, with 11 bases between. Germline V CDR1 and CDR2: SEHNR, FQNEAQ (reference sequence).